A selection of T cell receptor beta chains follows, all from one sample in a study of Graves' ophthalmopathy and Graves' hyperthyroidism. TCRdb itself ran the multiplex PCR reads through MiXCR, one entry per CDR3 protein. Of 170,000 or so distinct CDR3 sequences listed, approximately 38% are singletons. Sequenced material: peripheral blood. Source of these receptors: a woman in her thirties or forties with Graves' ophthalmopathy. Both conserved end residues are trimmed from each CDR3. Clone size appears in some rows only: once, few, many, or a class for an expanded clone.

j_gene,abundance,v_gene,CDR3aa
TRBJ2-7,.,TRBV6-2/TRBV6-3,ASRKSGSYEQY
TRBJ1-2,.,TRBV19,ASRDSLLYGYT
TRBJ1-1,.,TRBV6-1,ATLNWRNTEAF
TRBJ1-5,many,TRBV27,ASSFRGRNQPQH
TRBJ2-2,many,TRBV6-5,ASTGTVGSTGELF
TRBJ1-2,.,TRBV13,ASSRDSLNYGYT
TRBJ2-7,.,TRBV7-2,ASSYHTEQY
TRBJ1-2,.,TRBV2,ASKDDGYGYT
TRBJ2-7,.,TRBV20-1,SATGTEAQY
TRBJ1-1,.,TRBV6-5,ASSSSGYTEAF
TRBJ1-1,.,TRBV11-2,ASSRALNTEAF